The rows below give T cell receptor beta chains drawn from one sample of a study of T cell repertoires in cytomegalovirus infection. One entry per CDR3 protein results from TCRdb running MiXCR on the reads. The table records about a million distinct CDR3 sequences, less than 40% of them present only once. Antigens of these TCRs are unknown. This material consisted of cultured CD8+ T cells from PBMCs, taken from culture after CMV antigen stimulation. The receptors here all came from a human donor in good health (CMV status not recorded). Some clones in this sample may be carry-over from other donors' samples. Each CDR3 is given with its conserved first and last residue. A D gene is named only where the DNA matches it firmly. Rows may omit the clone size; those that give it use once, few, many or a size class.

clone size: -; J gene: TRBJ1-6; D gene: TRBD1; V gene: TRBV5-5; CDR3 protein: CASSRDRVTHNSPLHF; CDR3 DNA: TGTGCCAGCAGTCGGGACAGGGTTACACATAATTCACCCCTCCACTTT
clone size: -; J gene: TRBJ2-6; D gene: -; V gene: TRBV4-1; CDR3 protein: CASQEGSGANVLTF; CDR3 DNA: TGCGCCAGCCAAGAGGGATCTGGGGCCAACGTCCTGACTTTC
clone size: few; J gene: TRBJ1-2; D gene: -; V gene: TRBV6-5; CDR3 protein: CASSSPGGVGDYGYTF; CDR3 DNA: TGTGCCAGCAGTTCCCCTGGGGGAGTGGGGGACTATGGCTACACCTTC
clone size: -; J gene: TRBJ2-2; D gene: TRBD1; V gene: TRBV7-4; CDR3 protein: CASSSPGQRRRTGELFF; CDR3 DNA: TGTGCCAGCAGTTCGCCGGGACAGCGAAGAAGGACCGGGGAGCTGTTTTTT
clone size: -; J gene: TRBJ2-7; D gene: -; V gene: TRBV6-5; CDR3 protein: CASSYSQEAYEQYF; CDR3 DNA: TGTGCCAGCAGTTACTCGCAGGAAGCCTACGAGCAGTACTTC
clone size: few; J gene: TRBJ1-2; D gene: TRBD1; V gene: TRBV5-4; CDR3 protein: CASSVYRQGNYGYTF; CDR3 DNA: TGTGCCAGCAGCGTATACAGACAGGGGAACTATGGCTACACCTTC
clone size: once; J gene: TRBJ2-2; D gene: TRBD1; V gene: TRBV29-1; CDR3 protein: CSVDGTGYTGELFF; CDR3 DNA: TGCAGCGTTGATGGGACAGGATACACCGGGGAGCTGTTTTTT
clone size: -; J gene: TRBJ2-2; D gene: TRBD1; V gene: TRBV27; CDR3 protein: CASSFRQGLFVNTGELFF; CDR3 DNA: TGTGCCAGCAGTTTCAGACAGGGTTTGTTTGTGAACACCGGGGAGCTGTTTTTT
clone size: -; J gene: TRBJ2-1; D gene: -; V gene: TRBV11-1; CDR3 protein: CVSSPPSDEQFF; CDR3 DNA: TGTGTCAGCAGCCCACCCTCCGATGAGCAGTTCTTC
clone size: -; J gene: TRBJ2-1; D gene: -; V gene: TRBV7-6; CDR3 protein: CASSPRSGQLGAGEQFF; CDR3 DNA: TGTGCTAGCAGCCCCCGCTCGGGCCAGCTGGGTGCGGGTGAGCAGTTCTTC
clone size: -; J gene: TRBJ1-5; D gene: -; V gene: TRBV6-1; CDR3 protein: CASMVRQDSNQPQHF; CDR3 DNA: TGTGCTTCGATGGTCCGGCAGGATAGCAATCAGCCCCAGCATTTT
clone size: -; J gene: TRBJ2-1; D gene: -; V gene: TRBV25-1; CDR3 protein: CASSDVLGAIEQFF; CDR3 DNA: TGTGCCAGCAGTGATGTTTTGGGGGCCATTGAGCAGTTCTTC
clone size: -; J gene: TRBJ2-7; D gene: -; V gene: TRBV6-5; CDR3 protein: CANSLSGDYEQYF; CDR3 DNA: TGTGCCAACAGTCTTTCAGGGGACTACGAGCAGTACTTC
clone size: -; J gene: TRBJ2-2; D gene: TRBD1; V gene: TRBV19; CDR3 protein: CASSRHRGRDTGELFF; CDR3 DNA: TGTGCCAGTAGTCGTCACAGGGGGCGCGACACCGGGGAGCTGTTTTTT
clone size: -; J gene: TRBJ2-1; D gene: -; V gene: TRBV9; CDR3 protein: CASSVQDSVYNEQFF; CDR3 DNA: TGTGCCAGCAGCGTTCAGGACAGTGTCTACAATGAGCAGTTCTTC
clone size: -; J gene: TRBJ2-1; D gene: -; V gene: TRBV6-5; CDR3 protein: CASRLGGYGQYNEQFF; CDR3 DNA: TGTGCCAGCAGATTAGGGGGTTATGGTCAATACAATGAGCAGTTCTTC
clone size: -; J gene: TRBJ2-7; D gene: TRBD1; V gene: TRBV7-9; CDR3 protein: CASSLGTGALSEQYF; CDR3 DNA: TGTGCCAGCAGCTTGGGGACAGGGGCGCTGTCCGAGCAGTACTTC
clone size: few; J gene: TRBJ1-2; D gene: TRBD1; V gene: TRBV29-1; CDR3 protein: CSADRGTNYGYTF; CDR3 DNA: TGCAGCGCTGACAGGGGAACTAACTATGGCTACACCTTC
clone size: few; J gene: TRBJ2-1; D gene: -; V gene: TRBV6-5; CDR3 protein: CASSHQGSYNEQFF; CDR3 DNA: TGTGCCAGCAGCCACCAGGGGTCCTACAATGAGCAGTTCTTC
clone size: -; J gene: TRBJ1-5; D gene: TRBD1; V gene: TRBV27; CDR3 protein: CASSLYAGGSNQPQHF; CDR3 DNA: TGTGCCAGCAGTTTATATGCAGGGGGGAGCAATCAGCCCCAGCATTTT
clone size: few; J gene: TRBJ2-3; D gene: -; V gene: TRBV12-5; CDR3 protein: CASGFPPDTQYF; CDR3 DNA: TGTGCTAGTGGTTTTCCCCCAGATACGCAGTATTTT
clone size: few; J gene: TRBJ2-1; D gene: TRBD2; V gene: TRBV7-2; CDR3 protein: CASSVALAGGNEQFF; CDR3 DNA: TGTGCCAGCAGCGTAGCCCTAGCGGGAGGGAATGAGCAGTTCTTC
clone size: many; J gene: TRBJ2-3; D gene: TRBD2; V gene: TRBV12-3/TRBV12-4; CDR3 protein: CASSLLAVRLSSTDTQYF; CDR3 DNA: TGTGCCAGCAGTTTGCTAGCGGTTCGACTTTCTAGCACAGATACGCAGTATTTT
clone size: few; J gene: TRBJ2-1; D gene: TRBD2; V gene: TRBV7-6; CDR3 protein: CASSLGGGGPYDEQFF; CDR3 DNA: TGTGCCAGCAGCTTGGGCGGGGGGGGACCCTACGATGAGCAGTTCTTC
clone size: once; J gene: TRBJ2-3; D gene: -; V gene: TRBV28; CDR3 protein: CASNNQRGTVTQYF; CDR3 DNA: TGTGCCAGCAACAACCAGCGGGGGACAGTTACGCAGTATTTT
clone size: few; J gene: TRBJ1-1; D gene: -; V gene: TRBV14; CDR3 protein: CASSQVGKGWGLTEAFF; CDR3 DNA: TGTGCCAGCAGCCAAGTGGGGAAAGGGTGGGGGCTAACTGAAGCTTTCTTT
clone size: few; J gene: TRBJ1-1; D gene: TRBD1; V gene: TRBV7-6; CDR3 protein: CASSSRQGANTEAFF; CDR3 DNA: TGTGCCAGCAGCTCGAGACAGGGAGCGAACACTGAAGCTTTCTTT
clone size: few; J gene: TRBJ1-2; D gene: -; V gene: TRBV28; CDR3 protein: CASSYTDPYGYTF; CDR3 DNA: TGTGCCAGCAGTTACACAGATCCCTATGGCTACACCTTC
clone size: -; J gene: TRBJ2-2; D gene: -; V gene: TRBV12-3/TRBV12-4; CDR3 protein: CANSFLGGTVDTGELFF; CDR3 DNA: TGTGCCAACAGTTTCTTAGGGGGGACAGTGGACACCGGGGAGCTGTTTTTT
clone size: many; J gene: TRBJ2-7; D gene: TRBD2; V gene: TRBV7-6; CDR3 protein: CASTPRGRGYEQYF; CDR3 DNA: TGTGCCAGCACTCCGCGGGGGAGGGGCTACGAGCAGTACTTC
clone size: -; J gene: TRBJ1-2; D gene: -; V gene: TRBV3-1; CDR3 protein: CASSQERTATDYGYTF; CDR3 DNA: TGTGCCAGCAGCCAAGAGAGAACAGCTACGGATTATGGCTACACCTTC
clone size: many; J gene: TRBJ1-4; D gene: TRBD1; V gene: TRBV7-2; CDR3 protein: CASSFDRVNEKLFF; CDR3 DNA: TGTGCCAGCAGCTTCGACAGGGTTAATGAAAAACTGTTTTTT
clone size: -; J gene: TRBJ2-7; D gene: TRBD1; V gene: TRBV6-5; CDR3 protein: CASSTLETGGFYEQYF; CDR3 DNA: TGTGCCAGCAGTACGCTCGAGACAGGGGGCTTTTACGAGCAGTACTTC
clone size: -; J gene: TRBJ2-1; D gene: TRBD1; V gene: TRBV20-1; CDR3 protein: CSALLGGQGAREQFF; CDR3 DNA: TGCAGTGCCCTACTGGGGGGACAGGGGGCACGGGAGCAGTTCTTC
clone size: few; J gene: TRBJ2-5; D gene: -; V gene: TRBV7-9; CDR3 protein: CASSLGGRGRQETQYF; CDR3 DNA: TGTGCCAGCAGCTTGGGGGGCAGGGGTCGGCAAGAGACCCAGTACTTC
clone size: -; J gene: TRBJ1-5; D gene: -; V gene: TRBV19; CDR3 protein: CASSAVRDTSQPQHF; CDR3 DNA: TGTGCCAGTAGTGCAGTCCGGGACACCTCTCAGCCCCAGCATTTT
clone size: many; J gene: TRBJ2-1; D gene: TRBD2; V gene: TRBV7-8; CDR3 protein: CASSPSSGPYNEQFF; CDR3 DNA: TGTGCCAGCAGCCCATCTAGCGGCCCCTACAATGAGCAGTTCTTC
clone size: -; J gene: TRBJ2-2; D gene: -; V gene: TRBV4-1; CDR3 protein: CASSHVPTANTGEQFF; CDR3 DNA: TGCGCCAGCAGCCATGTCCCCACAGCTAACACCGGGGAGCAGTTTTTT
clone size: few; J gene: TRBJ1-4; D gene: -; V gene: TRBV12-3/TRBV12-4; CDR3 protein: CASSSSTETNEKLFF; CDR3 DNA: TGTGCCAGCAGTTCATCAACAGAAACTAATGAAAAACTGTTTTTT
clone size: many; J gene: TRBJ2-7; D gene: TRBD1; V gene: TRBV7-2; CDR3 protein: CASSTGQGPGFAEQYF; CDR3 DNA: TGTGCCAGCAGCACTGGACAGGGGCCAGGCTTCGCCGAGCAGTACTTC
clone size: -; J gene: TRBJ2-3; D gene: -; V gene: TRBV4-1; CDR3 protein: CASSLNPRTTDTQYF; CDR3 DNA: TGCGCCAGCAGCCTCAACCCTCGAACAACAGATACGCAGTATTTT
clone size: few; J gene: TRBJ1-2; D gene: -; V gene: TRBV11-2; CDR3 protein: CASSPLLRGGSYGYTF; CDR3 DNA: TGTGCCAGCAGCCCTCTTCTTAGGGGCGGCTCCTATGGCTACACCTTC
clone size: few; J gene: TRBJ2-2; D gene: TRBD2; V gene: TRBV7-8; CDR3 protein: CASSSIAGDYTGELFF; CDR3 DNA: TGTGCCAGCAGCTCCATAGCGGGGGACTACACCGGGGAGCTGTTTTTT
clone size: -; J gene: TRBJ2-5; D gene: -; V gene: TRBV27; CDR3 protein: CASSPRSVQETQYF; CDR3 DNA: TGTGCCAGCAGTCCCCGCAGCGTCCAAGAGACCCAGTACTTC
clone size: few; J gene: TRBJ2-3; D gene: -; V gene: TRBV13; CDR3 protein: CASSSPPTDTQYF; CDR3 DNA: TGTGCCAGCAGCTCCCCGCCCACGGATACGCAGTATTTT
clone size: few; J gene: TRBJ2-3; D gene: -; V gene: TRBV7-9; CDR3 protein: CASRKEGPDTQYF; CDR3 DNA: TGTGCCAGCAGAAAGGAGGGTCCAGATACGCAGTATTTT